This T cell receptor (beta chain) emerged from a study of neurological immune-mediated disorders (dated by TCRdb to the late 2010s). In terms of the full investigation: The study compared peripheral blood TCR-beta repertoires of HTLV-I-associated myelopathy (HAM/TSP) patients, multiple sclerosis patients and healthy controls using UMI-based sequencing. The cohort included approximately 70 subjects: some 15 with HAM/TSP, some 35 with multiple sclerosis, and 20 healthy controls. The approximately 100 TCR-beta libraries included longitudinal samples, technical triplicates and paired sorted CD4+ and CD8+ T-cell subsets alongside PBMC samples. General study outcomes and caveats: The highest TCR clonal expansion was observed in HAM/TSP patients, whereas the lowest was observed in MS patients, even when compared with healthy controls. No identical CDR3 amino acid sequences were found to be shared among expanded clones across subjects, suggesting that TCR-beta repertoires were private in all groups.

A few counts support this clonotype. This clone's antigen is unknown. Base qualities were left out, and no much larger clone turns up one base away. The healthy controls were volunteers from a blood bank in Maryland, USA. Sorted-subset TCR libraries were prepared from fewer than 1.3 million sorted CD4+ or CD8+ T cells. Peripheral blood was subjected to Ficoll-Hypaque density gradient centrifugation to isolate PBMCs, which were then cryopreserved in liquid nitrogen. The study also sequenced paired sorted CD4+ and CD8+ subsets from healthy controls, HAM/TSP patients and MS patients. cDNA synthesis used template-switch 5'RACE with a primer carrying a 10-nucleotide random unique molecular identifier tagging each TCR transcript. Each sequencing run produced over 170 million TCR-beta sequences covering 15-18 subjects. The RNeasy kit was used to extract total RNA. TCR-beta VDJ regions were amplified with primers for the TCR constant region and the 5'RACE anchor, using the KAPA Real-time Library Amplification kit. Sample indexes and Illumina adaptors were added in a first PCR, after which library yield was increased in a second PCR. After Ampure bead purification, the TCR product of roughly 650 bp was size-selected on a 2% E-gel SizeSelection system. Before pooling, library quality was assessed on a Bioanalyzer, concentration was determined with Qubit, and library quantification was performed with the Kapa Library Quantification kit. Libraries were sequenced paired-end 2 x 150 bp on an Illumina HiSeq 2500. To increase sequence diversity, about 24-32% phiX was spiked into each library pool. On the study's bioinformatics: Quality-filtered reads were processed with the UMI-based MiGEC pipeline, which removed over 75% of raw TCR sequences during error correction. VDJ genes were aligned to IMGT germline references, and clonotypes were defined by unique CDR3 amino acid sequence plus V-J genes. Clonal expansion, Shannon diversity and CDR3 relatedness were evaluated with VDJtools (CalcPairwiseDistances, ClusterSamples), while phylogenetic trees were built in CLCbio workbench. Expanded clones were defined as having at least 8 unique UMIs, based on coefficient-of-variation modelling across technical triplicates. TCRdb ran its own pipeline on the public reads, namely fastp trimming at Q25 and MiXCR clone calling, and kept in-frame beta chains. Entries that share a CDR3 protein sequence are merged under the most common genes and DNA. None of the V and J calls come from the authors' own analysis; TCRdb made them. The sample table contains around 15,000 distinct CDR3 sequences; only one count was recorded for roughly 9% of them. Around 40% of the sample is taken by the ten largest.

This receptor was taken from a man aged 50-60 years in good health. The sequenced sample was CD8+ T cells from blood.

The sequence in DNA is TGTGCCAGCAGTTTGAACAGCTACAATGAGCAGTTCTTC. This translates into CASSLNSYNEQFF. This chain joins TRBV12-3 or TRBV12-4 to TRBJ2-1, with no D gene named confidently. Relative to germline, V is 3 bases shorter and J is 3 bases shorter, with 6 bases between their ends. Its CDR3 holds 13 amino acids, cysteine through phenylalanine. The DNA shown is the 39-base CDR3, in frame from base 1.